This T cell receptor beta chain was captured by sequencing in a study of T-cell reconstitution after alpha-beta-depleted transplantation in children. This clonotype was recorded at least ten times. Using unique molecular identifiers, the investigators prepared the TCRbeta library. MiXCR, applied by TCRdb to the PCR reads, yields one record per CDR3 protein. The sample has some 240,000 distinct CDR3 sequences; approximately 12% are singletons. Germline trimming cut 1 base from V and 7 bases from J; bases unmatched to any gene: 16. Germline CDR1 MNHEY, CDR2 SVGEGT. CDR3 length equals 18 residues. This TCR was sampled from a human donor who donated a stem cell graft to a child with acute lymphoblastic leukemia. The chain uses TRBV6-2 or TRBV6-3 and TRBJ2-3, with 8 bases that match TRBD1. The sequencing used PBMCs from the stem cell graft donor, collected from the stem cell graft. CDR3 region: CASSYYGRGRKDVHTQYF. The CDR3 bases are TGTGCCAGCAGTTACTACGGCAGGGGGCGCAAAGATGTTCATACGCAGTATTTT.